Listed below are T cell receptor beta chains from one sample, sequenced in a study of blood T cell repertoires in COVID-19. Sequencing was performed with immunoSEQ multiplex PCR; in TCRdb, only in-frame clones are kept and a portion is missing. Among a few hundred thousand clones listed, 70% to 90% were seen once. Material for sequencing was peripheral blood. The receptors shown here come from a woman aged 40 to 50 with acute or convalescent COVID-19. The CDR3 runs from the conserved cysteine through the conserved F or W. Fields, in order: V gene, J gene, CDR3 length, D gene, clone size, CDR3 protein, CDR3 DNA. A D gene is named only where the DNA matches it firmly. Clone size is stated in some rows and not others, as once, few, many or a class when expanded.

TRBV2	TRBJ1-6	15	TRBD1	-	CASSLGQGRNSPLHF	TGTGCCAGCAGTTTGGGACAGGGACGGAATTCACCCCTCCACTTT
TRBV5-8	TRBJ2-3	15	-	-	CASSLDLVLRDTQYF	TGTGCCAGCAGCTTGGATTTAGTTTTGAGGGATACGCAGTATTTT
TRBV5-1	TRBJ1-2	19	-	once	CASSLNFARATNPNYGYTF	TGCGCCAGCAGCTTGAATTTTGCGAGGGCCACCAATCCTAACTATGGCTACACCTTC
TRBV19	TRBJ2-5	17	TRBD1	-	CASSTYVLDRDQETQYF	TGTGCCAGTAGTACCTACGTCCTTGACAGGGACCAAGAGACCCAGTACTTC
TRBV4-2	TRBJ1-2	16	-	-	CASSQDEDRRNYGYTF	TGTGCCAGCAGCCAAGACGAAGACAGGAGGAACTATGGCTACACCTTC
TRBV7-9	TRBJ1-6	17	-	-	CASSLGLPSSYNSPLHF	TGTGCCAGCAGCTTAGGACTCCCTAGCTCCTATAATTCACCCCTCCACTTT
TRBV4-1	TRBJ1-1	15	TRBD1	-	CASSPRQGRYTEAFF	TGCGCCAGCAGCCCCCGACAGGGAAGGTACACTGAAGCTTTCTTT
TRBV10-3	TRBJ1-2	13	TRBD1	-	CAVTPRGAYGYTF	TGTGCCGTCACCCCCAGGGGGGCCTATGGCTACACCTTC
TRBV7-2	TRBJ2-1	15	-	-	CASSAGPSSYNEQFF	TGTGCCAGCTCCGCGGGGCCGAGCTCCTACAATGAGCAGTTCTTC
TRBV9	TRBJ1-2	15	TRBD1	-	CASSEAPGQRYGYTF	TGTGCCAGCAGCGAGGCCCCGGGACAGCGGTATGGCTACACCTTC
TRBV6-1	TRBJ2-3	14	-	-	CASSDGPTFGAQYF	TGTGCCAGCAGTGATGGGCCTACCTTCGGGGCGCAGTATTTT
TRBV5-6	TRBJ1-2	17	-	-	CASSLGRGIRAPHGYTF	TGTGCCAGCAGCTTGGGCCGGGGAATCCGGGCTCCCCATGGCTACACCTTC
TRBV7-2	TRBJ2-3	15	TRBD2	-	CASSSTSASTDTQYF	TGTGCCAGCAGCTCGACTAGCGCCAGCACAGATACGCAGTATTTT
TRBV5-1	TRBJ2-4	15	-	-	CASSERQAQGNIQYF	TGCGCCAGCAGCGAAAGACAGGCCCAGGGAAACATTCAGTACTTC
TRBV3-1/TRBV3-2	TRBJ1-2	14	-	few	CASSQMTGQGGYTF	TGTGCCAGCAGCCAAATGACTGGGCAGGGGGGCTACACCTTC
TRBV12-5	TRBJ2-5	15	TRBD2	-	CASGLVSGGQETQYF	TGTGCTAGTGGTTTGGTATCCGGGGGGCAAGAGACCCAGTACTTC
TRBV3-1/TRBV3-2	TRBJ2-1	18	TRBD2	-	CASSQDRLAGGRYNEQFF	TGTGCCAGCAGCCAAGATCGACTAGCGGGGGGTAGGTACAATGAGCAGTTCTTC
TRBV19	TRBJ1-4	13	-	-	CASSIDGGEKLFF	TGTGCCAGTAGTATTGACGGCGGGGAAAAACTGTTTTTT